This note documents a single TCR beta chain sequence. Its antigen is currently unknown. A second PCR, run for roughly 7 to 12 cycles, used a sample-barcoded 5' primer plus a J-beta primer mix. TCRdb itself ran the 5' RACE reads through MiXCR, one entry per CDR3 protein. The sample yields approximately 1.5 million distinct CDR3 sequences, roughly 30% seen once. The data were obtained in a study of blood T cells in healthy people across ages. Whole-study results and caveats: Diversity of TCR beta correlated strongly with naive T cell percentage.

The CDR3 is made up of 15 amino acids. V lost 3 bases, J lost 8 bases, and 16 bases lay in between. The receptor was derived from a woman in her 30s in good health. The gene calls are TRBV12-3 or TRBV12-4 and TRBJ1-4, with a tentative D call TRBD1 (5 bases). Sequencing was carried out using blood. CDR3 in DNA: TGTGCCAGCAGTTTGAGGGGCAGAGCTAGGGAAAAACTGTTTTTT. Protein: CASSLRGRAREKLFF.